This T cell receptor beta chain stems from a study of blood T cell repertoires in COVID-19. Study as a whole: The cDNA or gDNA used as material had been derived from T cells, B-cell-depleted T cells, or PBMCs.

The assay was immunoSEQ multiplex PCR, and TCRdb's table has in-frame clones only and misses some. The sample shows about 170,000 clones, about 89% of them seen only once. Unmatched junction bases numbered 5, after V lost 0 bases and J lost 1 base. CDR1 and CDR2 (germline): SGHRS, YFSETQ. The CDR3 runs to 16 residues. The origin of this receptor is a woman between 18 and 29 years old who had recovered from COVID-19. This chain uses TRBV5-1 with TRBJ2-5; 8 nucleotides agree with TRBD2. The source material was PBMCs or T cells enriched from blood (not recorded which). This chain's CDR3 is CASSLGQLAAQETQYF. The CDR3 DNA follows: TGCGCCAGCAGCTTGGGTCAACTAGCGGCCCAAGAGACCCAGTACTTC.